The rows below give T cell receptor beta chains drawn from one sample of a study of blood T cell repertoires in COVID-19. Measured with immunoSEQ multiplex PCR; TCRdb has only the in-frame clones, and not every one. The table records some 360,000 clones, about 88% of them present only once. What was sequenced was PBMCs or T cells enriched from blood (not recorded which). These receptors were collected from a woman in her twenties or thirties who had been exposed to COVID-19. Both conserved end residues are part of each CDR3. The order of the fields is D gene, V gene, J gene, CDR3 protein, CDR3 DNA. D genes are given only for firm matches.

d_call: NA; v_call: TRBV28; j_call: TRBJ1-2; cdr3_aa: CASNLAAGGANYGYTF; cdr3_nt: TGTGCCAGCAATCTGGCAGCTGGGGGCGCAAACTATGGCTACACCTTC
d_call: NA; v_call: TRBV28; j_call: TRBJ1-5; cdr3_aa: CASSLSARVQPQHF; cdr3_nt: TGTGCCAGCAGTTTATCGGCCAGGGTCCAGCCCCAGCATTTT
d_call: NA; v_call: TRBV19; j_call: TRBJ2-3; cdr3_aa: CASSAISGDTQYF; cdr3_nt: TGTGCCAGTAGTGCGATCTCGGGGGATACGCAGTATTTT
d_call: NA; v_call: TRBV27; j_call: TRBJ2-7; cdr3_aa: CASSYDAGLYVEQYF; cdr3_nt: TGTGCCAGCAGCTACGACGCGGGCCTTTACGTCGAGCAGTACTTC
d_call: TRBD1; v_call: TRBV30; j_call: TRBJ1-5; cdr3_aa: CAWSVSRTGGHQPQHF; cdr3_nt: TGTGCCTGGAGTGTCTCACGGACAGGGGGCCATCAGCCCCAGCATTTT
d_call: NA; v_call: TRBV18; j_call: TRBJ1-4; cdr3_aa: CASSRGTPTTNEKLFF; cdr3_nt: TGTGCCAGCTCACGGGGGACACCCACAACTAATGAAAAACTGTTTTTT
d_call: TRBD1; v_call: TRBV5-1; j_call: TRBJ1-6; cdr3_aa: CASSWTGGEGSPLHF; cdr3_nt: TGCGCCAGCAGCTGGACAGGGGGCGAGGGGTCACCCCTCCACTTT
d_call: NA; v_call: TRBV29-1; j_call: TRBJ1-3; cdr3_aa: CSVEGGTQGNTIYF; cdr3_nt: TGCAGCGTTGAAGGAGGGACACAGGGAAACACCATATATTTT
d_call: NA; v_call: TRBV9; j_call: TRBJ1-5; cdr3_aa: CASSPGVGQPQHF; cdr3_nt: TGTGCCAGCAGCCCGGGGGTCGGTCAGCCCCAGCATTTT
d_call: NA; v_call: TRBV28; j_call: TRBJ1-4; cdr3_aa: CASSFTGKRGEKLFF; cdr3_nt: TGTGCCAGCAGTTTTACGGGGAAACGGGGAGAAAAACTGTTTTTT